Listed below are T cell receptor beta chains from one sample, sequenced in a study of blood T cells in healthy people across ages. TCRdb ran MiXCR on the 5' RACE reads and lists one entry per CDR3 protein. The sample includes approximately 1.5 million distinct CDR3 sequences, about 42% of them seen just once. Sample: blood. Receptors were obtained from a woman between 18 and 29 years old in good health. Both conserved end residues are part of each CDR3. Each record gives: V gene, D gene, J gene, clone size, CDR3 protein, CDR3 DNA. A D gene is named only where the DNA matches it firmly. Expanded clones are given a class, and other clones once, few, many or no size at all.

v_call: TRBV2
d_call: TRBD2
j_call: TRBJ2-7
clone_size: few
cdr3_aa: CASSPAGGLDEQYF
cdr3_nt: TGTGCCAGCAGCCCAGCGGGAGGGCTCGACGAGCAGTACTTC

v_call: TRBV21-1
d_call: -
j_call: TRBJ1-2
clone_size: -
cdr3_aa: CASSKGAGSYGYTF
cdr3_nt: TGTGCCAGCAGCAAAGGGGCGGGCAGCTATGGCTACACCTTC

v_call: TRBV15
d_call: -
j_call: TRBJ2-1
clone_size: few
cdr3_aa: CATSRQVRNPIAHEQFF
cdr3_nt: TGTGCCACCAGCAGACAGGTCCGGAATCCAATTGCACATGAGCAGTTCTTC

v_call: TRBV4-3
d_call: -
j_call: TRBJ1-3
clone_size: -
cdr3_aa: CASSQDVGDSGNTIYF
cdr3_nt: TGCGCCAGCAGCCAAGATGTCGGGGACTCTGGAAACACCATATATTTT

v_call: TRBV7-9
d_call: TRBD2
j_call: TRBJ2-7
clone_size: -
cdr3_aa: CASSLERELDYEQYF
cdr3_nt: TGTGCCAGCAGCTTAGAGCGGGAGCTCGACTACGAGCAGTACTTC

v_call: TRBV29-1
d_call: -
j_call: TRBJ2-1
clone_size: -
cdr3_aa: CSVESRSNEQFF
cdr3_nt: TGCAGCGTTGAAAGTAGAAGCAATGAGCAGTTCTTC

v_call: TRBV4-2
d_call: TRBD1
j_call: TRBJ1-2
clone_size: few
cdr3_aa: CASSPLGQVFTNYGYTF
cdr3_nt: TGTGCCAGCAGCCCGTTGGGACAGGTTTTCACTAACTATGGCTACACCTTC

v_call: TRBV29-1
d_call: -
j_call: TRBJ1-2
clone_size: -
cdr3_aa: CGVGVGLNYGYTF
cdr3_nt: TGCGGCGTTGGAGTGGGTCTTAACTATGGCTACACCTTC

v_call: TRBV7-9
d_call: TRBD2
j_call: TRBJ2-5
clone_size: -
cdr3_aa: CASSFGAGETNEQYF
cdr3_nt: TGTGCCAGCAGCTTCGGAGCGGGGGAGACCAATGAGCAGTACTTC

v_call: TRBV15
d_call: -
j_call: TRBJ2-1
clone_size: few
cdr3_aa: CATSIGTYNEQFF
cdr3_nt: TGTGCCACCAGCATCGGGACCTACAATGAGCAGTTCTTC

v_call: TRBV20-1
d_call: -
j_call: TRBJ1-2
clone_size: few
cdr3_aa: CSARGWEGGYTF
cdr3_nt: TGCAGTGCTAGGGGATGGGAGGGTGGCTACACCTTC

v_call: TRBV27
d_call: -
j_call: TRBJ2-5
clone_size: few
cdr3_aa: CASSSRDSYQETQYF
cdr3_nt: TGTGCCAGCAGTTCCAGGGACTCGTACCAAGAGACCCAGTACTTC

v_call: TRBV9
d_call: TRBD2
j_call: TRBJ2-1
clone_size: -
cdr3_aa: CASSVTGTSGYNGQFF
cdr3_nt: TGTGCCAGCAGCGTCACCGGGACTAGCGGTTACAATGGGCAGTTCTTC

v_call: TRBV25-1
d_call: -
j_call: TRBJ1-5
clone_size: many
cdr3_aa: CASSEGGNQPQHF
cdr3_nt: TGTGCATCCTCGGAGGGCGGCAATCAGCCCCAGCATTTT

v_call: TRBV20-1
d_call: -
j_call: TRBJ2-3
clone_size: -
cdr3_aa: CSVTQTRSLTDTQYF
cdr3_nt: TGCAGTGTCACACAGACCAGGTCCTTAACAGATACGCAGTATTTT

v_call: TRBV10-3
d_call: -
j_call: TRBJ2-7
clone_size: few
cdr3_aa: CAISGVNGDEQYF
cdr3_nt: TGTGCCATCAGTGGTGTGAATGGGGACGAGCAGTACTTC

v_call: TRBV25-1
d_call: -
j_call: TRBJ1-1
clone_size: -
cdr3_aa: CASVNGHEAFF
cdr3_nt: TGTGCCAGCGTCAACGGCCATGAAGCTTTCTTT

v_call: TRBV24-1
d_call: -
j_call: TRBJ2-1
clone_size: -
cdr3_aa: CATSDPTANEQFF
cdr3_nt: TGTGCCACCAGTGATCCGACAGCTAATGAGCAGTTCTTC

v_call: TRBV10-3
d_call: -
j_call: TRBJ2-7
clone_size: -
cdr3_aa: CAISPGTQANYEQYF
cdr3_nt: TGTGCCATCAGTCCCGGGACCCAAGCTAACTACGAGCAGTACTTC

v_call: TRBV4-1
d_call: TRBD1
j_call: TRBJ2-7
clone_size: -
cdr3_aa: CASSHHPGQADSYKQYF
cdr3_nt: TGCGCCAGCAGCCACCACCCGGGACAGGCGGACTCCTACAAGCAGTACTTC

v_call: TRBV20-1
d_call: TRBD1
j_call: TRBJ1-2
clone_size: -
cdr3_aa: CSARDQREGATHYGYTF
cdr3_nt: TGCAGTGCTAGAGATCAAAGGGAGGGGGCCACTCACTATGGCTACACCTTC

v_call: TRBV29-1
d_call: -
j_call: TRBJ1-1
clone_size: -
cdr3_aa: CSAGGGSRKYTEAFF
cdr3_nt: TGCAGCGCAGGAGGGGGATCAAGGAAGTACACTGAAGCTTTCTTT

v_call: TRBV27
d_call: TRBD2
j_call: TRBJ2-7
clone_size: many
cdr3_aa: CASSRGLAGGRYEQYF
cdr3_nt: TGTGCCAGCAGTAGGGGACTAGCGGGAGGAAGATACGAGCAGTACTTC

v_call: TRBV18
d_call: -
j_call: TRBJ1-1
clone_size: few
cdr3_aa: CASSPRPTGRGPTEAFF
cdr3_nt: TGTGCCAGCTCACCACGACCCACAGGTCGGGGACCCACTGAAGCTTTCTTT

v_call: TRBV5-1
d_call: TRBD1
j_call: TRBJ1-2
clone_size: -
cdr3_aa: CASSLARRQGRSWGYTF
cdr3_nt: TGCGCCAGCAGCTTGGCGAGACGACAGGGACGCTCCTGGGGCTACACCTTC

v_call: TRBV7-9
d_call: -
j_call: TRBJ1-5
clone_size: few
cdr3_aa: CASSLDGSSNQPQHF
cdr3_nt: TGTGCCAGCAGCTTAGATGGGTCAAGCAATCAGCCCCAGCATTTT

v_call: TRBV7-7
d_call: TRBD2
j_call: TRBJ2-2
clone_size: -
cdr3_aa: CASSSTSPGELFF
cdr3_nt: TGTGCTAGCAGCTCGACTAGCCCCGGGGAGCTGTTTTTT

v_call: TRBV4-2
d_call: -
j_call: TRBJ1-2
clone_size: few
cdr3_aa: CASSQDLGSYGYTF
cdr3_nt: TGTGCCAGCAGCCAAGATCTGGGATCCTATGGCTACACCTTC

v_call: TRBV12-3/TRBV12-4
d_call: TRBD2
j_call: TRBJ2-3
clone_size: -
cdr3_aa: CASSFLGRGVTRADAEYF
cdr3_nt: TGTGCCAGCAGTTTCCTTGGGCGGGGGGTTACTAGAGCAGATGCGGAGTATTTT

v_call: TRBV19
d_call: TRBD2
j_call: TRBJ2-3
clone_size: -
cdr3_aa: CASRSAGEGRYAYF
cdr3_nt: TGTGCCAGTAGGAGCGCGGGAGAGGGAAGATACGCGTATTTT

v_call: TRBV7-2
d_call: -
j_call: TRBJ1-1
clone_size: -
cdr3_aa: CASSLFQGRGAFF
cdr3_nt: TGTGCCAGCAGCTTATTTCAGGGGCGAGGAGCTTTCTTT

v_call: TRBV9
d_call: -
j_call: TRBJ2-3
clone_size: few
cdr3_aa: CASSPRGGGNTDTQYF
cdr3_nt: TGTGCCAGCAGCCCCCGCGGAGGGGGCAACACAGATACGCAGTATTTT

v_call: TRBV10-3
d_call: TRBD2
j_call: TRBJ2-1
clone_size: -
cdr3_aa: CAISALAGGPDNEQFF
cdr3_nt: TGTGCCATCAGCGCGCTAGCGGGAGGGCCGGACAATGAGCAGTTCTTC

v_call: TRBV6-2/TRBV6-3
d_call: -
j_call: TRBJ2-1
clone_size: -
cdr3_aa: CASTNRATPYNEQFF
cdr3_nt: TGTGCCAGCACCAACAGAGCCACCCCCTACAATGAGCAGTTCTTC

v_call: TRBV13
d_call: TRBD2
j_call: TRBJ2-7
clone_size: -
cdr3_aa: CASSLLLANAYEQYF
cdr3_nt: TGTGCCAGCAGCTTGTTACTAGCGAACGCCTACGAGCAGTACTTC

v_call: TRBV5-1
d_call: -
j_call: TRBJ1-2
clone_size: -
cdr3_aa: CASTPGQNNYGYTF
cdr3_nt: TGCGCCAGCACCCCCGGACAGAACAACTATGGCTACACCTTC

v_call: TRBV11-2
d_call: -
j_call: TRBJ2-4
clone_size: once
cdr3_aa: CASRFSGAKNIQYF
cdr3_nt: TGTGCCAGCCGCTTTAGTGGGGCCAAAAACATTCAGTACTTC

v_call: TRBV10-3
d_call: -
j_call: TRBJ2-3
clone_size: many
cdr3_aa: CAISDLNTDTQYF
cdr3_nt: TGTGCCATCAGTGACCTGAACACAGATACGCAGTATTTT

v_call: TRBV6-1
d_call: -
j_call: TRBJ2-3
clone_size: -
cdr3_aa: CASTPLEGPRRDTDMQYF
cdr3_nt: TGTGCCAGCACCCCACTGGAAGGGCCGCGAAGAGATACAGATATGCAGTATTTT

v_call: TRBV7-9
d_call: TRBD2
j_call: TRBJ2-7
clone_size: -
cdr3_aa: CASSPLAGGLADEQYF
cdr3_nt: TGTGCCAGCAGCCCCCTAGCGGGTGGTTTGGCGGACGAGCAGTACTTC

v_call: TRBV7-2
d_call: -
j_call: TRBJ2-3
clone_size: -
cdr3_aa: CASSVGVWAQYF
cdr3_nt: TGTGCCAGCAGCGTCGGGGTCTGGGCGCAGTATTTT

v_call: TRBV7-9
d_call: -
j_call: TRBJ2-7
clone_size: few
cdr3_aa: CASSVGEVSYEQYF
cdr3_nt: TGTGCCAGCAGCGTAGGGGAGGTTTCCTACGAGCAGTACTTC

v_call: TRBV20-1
d_call: -
j_call: TRBJ2-5
clone_size: -
cdr3_aa: CSARDRAGALYQETQYF
cdr3_nt: TGCAGTGCTAGAGATCGAGCTGGGGCTCTTTACCAAGAGACCCAGTACTTC

v_call: TRBV6-2/TRBV6-3
d_call: TRBD1
j_call: TRBJ2-7
clone_size: few
cdr3_aa: CASSYGTAKLSYEQYF
cdr3_nt: TGTGCCAGCAGCTATGGGACAGCCAAACTCTCCTACGAGCAGTACTTC

v_call: TRBV14
d_call: -
j_call: TRBJ2-3
clone_size: -
cdr3_aa: CASSQDGIGNTDTQYF
cdr3_nt: TGTGCCAGCAGCCAAGATGGGATAGGTAACACAGATACGCAGTATTTT

v_call: TRBV29-1
d_call: -
j_call: TRBJ2-7
clone_size: few
cdr3_aa: CSVGSLPPAYEQYF
cdr3_nt: TGCAGCGTTGGATCACTGCCGCCGGCCTACGAGCAGTACTTC